Below, one T cell receptor (beta chain) is given with its context. The antigen is unknown. Other DNA sequences in this specimen translate into the identical CDR3. The libraries were made with immunoSEQ v3. Survey-level samples got 1.5 million to 2.5 million read pairs; deep-level samples got about 5-6 million. Repertoires were generated with immunoSEQ multiplex PCR, while TCRdb's copy carries only in-frame clones and drops some. The table shows tens of thousands of clones, with around 67% occurring only once. There are 14 residues in the CDR3. Unmatched junction bases numbered 0, after V lost 1 base and J lost 0 bases. CDR1 is SGHTA and CDR2 is FQGTGA in the germline V gene. This sample was taken from a study of TIL therapy for anti-PD-1-resistant metastatic lung cancer. Documented time point: pre-treatment sample, taken before nivolumab and TIL therapy. The study, taken as a whole, reports: This highly selected cohort may not generalize to typical lung cancer patients.

The TCR comes from a person aged 25 to 85 with non-small cell lung cancer. The chain uses TRBV7-3 and TRBJ2-7; 7 nucleotides match TRBD2. Here the sequenced sample was blood, taken at baseline. The CDR3 loop is CASSLSGSSYEQYF. CDR3 in DNA: TGTGCCAGCAGCTTAAGCGGGAGCTCCTACGAGCAGTACTTC.